This is a list of T cell receptor beta chains from one sample in a study of OX40 agonist ivuxolimab in advanced cancers. The protocol was immunoSEQ multiplex PCR, while the TCRdb copy is restricted to in-frame clones and leaves out a portion. The sample contains roughly 26,000 clones, 85% of which appear only once. Sequenced here: CD4+ or CD8+ T cells sorted from blood, sampled in a trial of the OX40 agonist ivuxolimab. The receptors derive from an adult with an advanced solid tumor such as melanoma, head and neck, liver or kidney cancer. CDR3s include the opening cysteine and the closing phenylalanine or tryptophan. The D gene is left open where the match is weak. A row's size may be missing; if present it is once, few, many or a size class.

clone_size | j_call | v_call | cdr3_length | d_call | cdr3_aa | cdr3_nt
NA | TRBJ2-7 | TRBV13 | 12 | NA | CASGDRIGEQYF | TGTGCCAGCGGAGATCGGATTGGCGAGCAGTACTTC
NA | TRBJ2-7 | TRBV15 | 18 | TRBD2 | CATSREGTSSESTYEQYF | TGTGCCACCAGCAGAGAAGGGACTAGCTCCGAATCGACCTACGAGCAGTACTTC
NA | TRBJ1-5 | TRBV4-1 | 15 | NA | CASSQGPLGNQPQHF | TGCGCCAGCAGCCAGGGCCCTCTTGGCAATCAGCCCCAGCATTTT
NA | TRBJ1-1 | TRBV5-1 | 13 | NA | CASSFGGEAEAFF | TGCGCCAGCAGCTTTGGGGGGGAGGCTGAAGCTTTCTTT
NA | TRBJ2-7 | TRBV12-2 | 14 | NA | CASRFAGLTIGQYF | TGTGCAAGTCGCTTTGCGGGATTAACGATAGGGCAGTACTTC
NA | TRBJ2-7 | TRBV29-1 | 14 | NA | CSVLPGGMKYEQYF | TGCAGCGTTCTTCCAGGTGGTATGAAATACGAGCAGTACTTC
NA | TRBJ2-1 | TRBV19 | 14 | NA | CASSLRAGYNEQFF | TGTGCCAGTAGTTTGCGGGCTGGCTACAATGAGCAGTTCTTC
NA | TRBJ2-7 | TRBV10-3 | 15 | TRBD1 | CAISDWDRESYEQYF | TGTGCCATCAGTGACTGGGACAGGGAGTCCTACGAGCAGTACTTC
NA | TRBJ2-7 | TRBV7-9 | 14 | TRBD2 | CASSFTSGYYEQYF | TGTGCCAGCAGCTTTACTAGCGGGTACTACGAGCAGTACTTC
NA | TRBJ2-2 | TRBV27 | 15 | TRBD1 | CASSFGQGGTGELFF | TGTGCCAGCAGTTTCGGACAGGGTGGCACCGGGGAGCTGTTTTTT
NA | TRBJ2-5 | TRBV7-9 | 13 | NA | CASSLGGPETQYF | TGTGCCAGCAGCTTAGGGGGGCCGGAGACCCAGTACTTC
NA | TRBJ2-2 | TRBV23-1 | 12 | NA | CASSRDTGELFF | TGCGCCAGCAGCAGGGACACCGGGGAGCTGTTTTTT
few | TRBJ2-7 | TRBV11-1 | 16 | TRBD2 | CASSFALLAEGYEQYF | TGTGCCAGCAGCTTCGCCTTACTAGCGGAGGGCTACGAGCAGTACTTC
NA | TRBJ2-4 | TRBV28 | 16 | NA | CASSTSPSLAKNIQYF | TGTGCCAGCAGCACCTCACCAAGCCTAGCCAAAAACATTCAGTACTTC
NA | TRBJ2-5 | TRBV7-7 | 14 | NA | CASSRGLIEETQYF | TGTGCTAGCAGCAGGGGACTAATTGAGGAGACCCAGTACTTC
NA | TRBJ1-6 | TRBV27 | 19 | NA | CASSSTPHRLTSYNSPLHF | TGTGCCAGCAGTTCAACTCCCCACCGGCTGACCTCCTATAATTCACCCCTCCACTTT
NA | TRBJ2-3 | TRBV9 | 13 | NA | CASSVGDTDTQYF | TGTGCCAGCAGCGTTGGAGACACAGATACGCAGTATTTT
NA | TRBJ2-7 | TRBV2 | 18 | TRBD2 | CASSEVRTSGLDSYEQYF | TGTGCCAGCAGTGAAGTGCGGACTAGCGGACTCGACTCCTACGAGCAGTACTTC
NA | TRBJ1-1 | TRBV2 | 15 | NA | CASGGGERGGTEAFF | TGTGCCAGCGGTGGGGGGGAAAGGGGAGGCACTGAAGCTTTCTTT
NA | TRBJ2-7 | TRBV7-2 | 18 | TRBD2 | CASSLDGPMTSGVGEQYF | TGTGCCAGCAGCTTAGATGGTCCTATGACTAGCGGGGTAGGGGAGCAGTACTTC